This T cell receptor beta chain derives from a study of resident and recirculating memory T cells in vitiligo. Notes on the study in general: No unique dominant TCR clone was found in vitiligo lesions.

The CDR3 loop spans 15 amino acids. With 8 bases clipped from V and 7 bases from J, the junction kept 7 bases outside the gene matches. Germline-derived CDR1 and CDR2 are MNHNS and SASEGT. The repertoire was sequenced with immunoSEQ multiplex PCR; TCRdb's copy has only in-frame clones and lacks some. The sample holds 55,000 to 75,000 clones, roughly nine tenths seen once. A word on this clone: Its target is not known.

This sequence originates from a male donor with vitiligo. The chain couples TRBV6-1 to TRBJ2-1, with 14 bases fitting TRBD2. The specimen was blood. The CDR3 loop reads CASGLAGGTWNEQFF. For the CDR3, the DNA is TGTGCCAGCGGACTAGCGGGGGGTACGTGGAATGAGCAGTTCTTC.